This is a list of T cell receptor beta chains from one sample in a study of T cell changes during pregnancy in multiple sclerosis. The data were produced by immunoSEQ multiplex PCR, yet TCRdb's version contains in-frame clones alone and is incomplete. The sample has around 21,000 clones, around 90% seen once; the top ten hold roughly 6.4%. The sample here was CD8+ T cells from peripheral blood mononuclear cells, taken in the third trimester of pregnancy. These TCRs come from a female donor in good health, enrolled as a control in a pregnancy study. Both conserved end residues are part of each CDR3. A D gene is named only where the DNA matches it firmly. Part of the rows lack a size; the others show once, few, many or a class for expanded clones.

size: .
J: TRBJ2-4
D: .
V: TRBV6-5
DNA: TGTGCCAGCAGTTACTTGGGCGACAAAAACATTCAGTACTTC
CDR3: CASSYLGDKNIQYF

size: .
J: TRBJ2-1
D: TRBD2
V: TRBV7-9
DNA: TGTGCCAGCAGCTTAGAACTAGCGTGGAATGAGCAGTTCTTC
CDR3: CASSLELAWNEQFF

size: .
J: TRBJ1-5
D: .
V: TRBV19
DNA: TGTGCCAGTAGCCCCGGACAGTATAGCAATCAGCCCCAGCATTTT
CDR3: CASSPGQYSNQPQHF

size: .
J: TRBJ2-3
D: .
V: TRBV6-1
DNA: TGTGCCAGCAGTGAAGCTCCCCAAAATACGCAGTATTTT
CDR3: CASSEAPQNTQYF

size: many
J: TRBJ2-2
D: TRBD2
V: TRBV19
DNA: TGTGCCAGTAGTTTGAGGGAGGGCGGGGAGCTGTTTTTT
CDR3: CASSLREGGELFF

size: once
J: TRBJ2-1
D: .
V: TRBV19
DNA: TGTGCCAGCTCTTGGGTCGGGGTTTACAATGAGCAGTTCTTC
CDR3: CASSWVGVYNEQFF

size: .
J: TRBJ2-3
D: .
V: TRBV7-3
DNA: TGTGCCAGCAGCTTAACCGCCGAGGATACGCAGTATTTT
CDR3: CASSLTAEDTQYF

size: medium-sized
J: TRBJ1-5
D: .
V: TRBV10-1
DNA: TGCGCCAGCAGTTGGTGCGCCCCCGCCAGGGTTGGTCGTCAGCCCCAGCATTTT
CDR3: CASSWCAPARVGRQPQHF

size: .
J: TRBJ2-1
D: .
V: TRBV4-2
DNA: TGTGCCAGCAGCCAAGAGGGTTGGGGGCCTTATGAGCAGTTCTTC
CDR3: CASSQEGWGPYEQFF

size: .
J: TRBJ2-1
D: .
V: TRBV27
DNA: TGTGCCAGCAGTTTCCACCTGGCAGGGTCCTACAATGAGCAGTTCTTC
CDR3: CASSFHLAGSYNEQFF

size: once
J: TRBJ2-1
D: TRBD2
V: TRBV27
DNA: TGTGCCAGCACCCGTTGGGGACTAGCGGGGGACAATGAGCAGTTCTTC
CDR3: CASTRWGLAGDNEQFF

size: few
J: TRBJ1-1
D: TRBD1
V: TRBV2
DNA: TGTGCCAGCAGTGGACAGGGGGGACGAGCTTTCTTT
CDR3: CASSGQGGRAFF

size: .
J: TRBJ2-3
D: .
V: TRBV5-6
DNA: TGTGCCAGCGACGCCGGAGTGAGCGCCAATGGAGATACGCAGTATTTT
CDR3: CASDAGVSANGDTQYF

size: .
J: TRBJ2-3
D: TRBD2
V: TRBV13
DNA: TGTGCCAGCAGCTTATTTCCTAGCGGGAGGGAACCCACGAATACGCAGTATTTT
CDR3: CASSLFPSGREPTNTQYF

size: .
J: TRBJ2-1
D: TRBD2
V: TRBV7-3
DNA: TGTGCCAGCAGCCGACTAGCGGGAACGCCAGATGAGCAGTTCTTC
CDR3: CASSRLAGTPDEQFF

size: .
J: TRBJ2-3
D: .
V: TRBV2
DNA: TGTGCCAGCCGCCTTCCATATAGGAGGGGTAATACGCAGTATTTT
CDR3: CASRLPYRRGNTQYF

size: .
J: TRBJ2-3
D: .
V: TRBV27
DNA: TGTGCCAGCGGGCGAGATACGCAGTATTTT
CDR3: CASGRDTQYF

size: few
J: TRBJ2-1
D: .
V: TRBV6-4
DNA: TGTGCCAGCAGTCGGATAGCGGAGGGCGATGAGCAGTTCTTC
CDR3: CASSRIAEGDEQFF

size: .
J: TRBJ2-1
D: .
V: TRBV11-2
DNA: TGTGCCAGCAGCTTTATCAATGAGCAGTTCTTC
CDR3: CASSFINEQFF

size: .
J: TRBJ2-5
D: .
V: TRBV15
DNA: TGTGCCACCAGCCGGCGGACAGCCATCCAAGAGACCCAGTACTTC
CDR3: CATSRRTAIQETQYF

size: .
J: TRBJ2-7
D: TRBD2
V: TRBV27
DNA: TGTGCCAGCAGTTTACAACTAGCGGGGGGGCTCCGGCTCTACGAGCAGTACTTC
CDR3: CASSLQLAGGLRLYEQYF

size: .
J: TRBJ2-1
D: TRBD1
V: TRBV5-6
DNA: TGTGCCAGCTCTACAGGGGGTGAGCAGTTCTTC
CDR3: CASSTGGEQFF

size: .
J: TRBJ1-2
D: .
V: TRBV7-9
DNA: TGTGCCAGCAGCTTAGCCGTGGCGGGAAGGAATGGCTACACCTTC
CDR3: CASSLAVAGRNGYTF

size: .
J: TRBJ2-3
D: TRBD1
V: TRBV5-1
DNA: TGCGCCAGCAGCCCCGGTTTGGACAGGGGGCTTAGAGATACGCAGTATTTT
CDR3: CASSPGLDRGLRDTQYF

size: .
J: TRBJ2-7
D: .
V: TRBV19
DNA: TGTGCCAGTAGTACCACAGGATTAAGCTCCTACGAGCAGTACTTC
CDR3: CASSTTGLSSYEQYF

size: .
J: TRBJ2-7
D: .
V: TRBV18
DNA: TGTGCCAGCTCACCAGGGGCCGAGATCACCTACGAGCAGTACTTC
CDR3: CASSPGAEITYEQYF

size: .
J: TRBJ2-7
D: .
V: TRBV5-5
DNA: TGTGCCAGCACGCAGGGATCTCACGAGCAGTACTTC
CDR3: CASTQGSHEQYF

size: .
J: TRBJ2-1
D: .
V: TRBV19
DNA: TGTGCCAGTAACGAGGGAGTAGTAGTCAATGAGCAGTTCTTC
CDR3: CASNEGVVVNEQFF

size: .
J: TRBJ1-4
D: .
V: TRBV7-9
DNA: TGTGCCAGCAGCCCAGGGACACTTGCAACTAATGAAAAACTGTTTTTT
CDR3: CASSPGTLATNEKLFF

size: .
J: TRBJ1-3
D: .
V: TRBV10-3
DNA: TGTGCCGCTCGACAGTCTTGGTCTGGAAACACCATATATTTT
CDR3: CAARQSWSGNTIYF

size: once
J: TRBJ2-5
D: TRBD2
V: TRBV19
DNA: TGTGCCAGTAGTCTCTCGGGGGGTAGGGTAGAGACCCAGTACTTC
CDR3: CASSLSGGRVETQYF

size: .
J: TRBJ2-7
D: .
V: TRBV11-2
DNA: TGTGCCAGCAGCCCAACCAGGGTCGAGCAGTACTTC
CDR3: CASSPTRVEQYF

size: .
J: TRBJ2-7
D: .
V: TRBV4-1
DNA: TGCGCCAGCAGCCACGCCCCAGGGGACGAGCAGTACTTC
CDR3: CASSHAPGDEQYF

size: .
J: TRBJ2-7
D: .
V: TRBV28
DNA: TGTGCCAGCAGCCCAGGGCGGAAGGAGCTTTGGGAGCAGTACTTC
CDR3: CASSPGRKELWEQYF

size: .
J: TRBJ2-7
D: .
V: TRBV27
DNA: TGTGCCAGCAGTTTATCCGACAGCTACGAGCAGTACTTC
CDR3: CASSLSDSYEQYF

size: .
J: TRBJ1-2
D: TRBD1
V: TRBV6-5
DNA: TGTGCCAGCAGCTGGGACAGCAACTATGGCTACACCTTC
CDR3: CASSWDSNYGYTF

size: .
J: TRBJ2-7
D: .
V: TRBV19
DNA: TGTGCCAGTAGTGTTAAGGACTCTAACTTCTACGAGCAGTACTTC
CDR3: CASSVKDSNFYEQYF